Listed here is a single TCR beta chain. Clones were read by immunoSEQ multiplex PCR, and TCRdb kept only the in-frame ones, dropping some. The sample contains fewer than 90,000 clones, about 86% of which appear only once. This CDR3 has 16 residues. Germline CDR1 and CDR2: SGHRS and YFSETQ. V dropped 1 base and J dropped 1 base, with 12 bases sitting between them. The data originate from a study of blood T cell repertoires in COVID-19. Sequencing was carried out using peripheral blood. The rearrangement joins TRBV5-1 to TRBJ1-3; D uncertain. The clonotype originates from an elderly woman with active or convalescent COVID-19. The CDR3 reads CASSLLPVMSGNTIYF. In DNA, the CDR3 is TGCGCCAGCAGCTTGCTCCCAGTCATGTCTGGAAACACCATATATTTT.